The 13 T cell receptor beta chains below all came from one sample that was sequenced in a study of molecular identifiers for immune sequencing clone quantification (dated by TCRdb to 2016 to 2019). Library preparation used PCR. Sequencing used an Illumina MiSeq. Clones were called with MiXCR by TCRdb after fastp trimmed the public reads at Q25, and only in-frame beta chains were retained. When rows share a CDR3 protein, they turn into one entry using the most common DNA and genes. Across this sample there are about 36,000 distinct CDR3 sequences, with approximately 17% seen only once. The ten largest account for about 7.4% of the sample. Sequenced: naive CD8+ T cells from blood, with Jurkat cell RNA spiked in. The cell subset or site label corresponds to: FACS-sorted CD8+CD4-CCR7+CD45RA+ naive T cells. The receptor source for this set is a human donor in good health. Some libraries in this study had Jurkat cell RNA spiked in.

This clonotype was seen at least ten times. The chain links TRBV28 to TRBJ2-7; a weak D match, TRBD2 (7 bases). Germline V gene lookup returns CDR1 MDHEN and CDR2 SYDVKM. The CDR3 has 16 amino acids. The ends were cut back, 3 bases at V and 2 bases at J, with 17 bases in the middle. The CDR3 reads CASSFRGGGDPYEQYF. CDR3 nucleotides: TGTGCCAGCAGTTTCCGAGGGGGGGGGGACCCCTACGAGCAGTACTTC.

As to this clonotype: It may be a read error: a sequence one base away is much more abundant. The chain recombines TRBV4-3 with TRBJ2-2; a possible D gene is TRBD2 (5 bases). The CDR3 runs 16 residues. Germline CDR1 LGHNA, CDR2 YSLEER. The CDR3 region has the DNA TGCGCCAGCAGCCAATTAGCCTACCCGAACACCGGGGAGCTGGTTTTT. Translated, it gives CASSQLAYPNTGELVF.

This clonotype was seen many times. The chain recombines TRBV28 with TRBJ2-3; 7 bases agree with TRBD2. V shed 3 bases and J 2 bases; nucleotides not matched to a gene: 2. The CDR3 is made up of 14 amino acids. CDR1 and CDR2 (germline): MDHEN, SYDVKM. CDR3 protein: CASSLGTITDTQYF. CDR3 coding DNA: TGTGCCAGCAGTTTGGGGACTATCACAGATACGCAGTATTTT.

This clonotype was recorded at least ten times. This CDR3 reads CAISEVVAGSYEQYF. For the CDR3, the DNA is TGTGCCATCAGTGAGGTTGTAGCGGGATCCTACGAGCAGTACTTC. J is TRBJ2-7 and V is TRBV10-3; 8 positions agree with TRBD2. The CDR3 is 15 amino acids. With 2 bases clipped from V and 1 base from J, the junction kept 4 bases outside the gene matches. Looked up from germline, CDR1 is ENHRY and CDR2 is SYGVKD.

This clonotype was seen repeatedly, ten times or more. The rearrangement links TRBV6-6 to TRBJ2-7, with D perhaps matching TRBD1 (5 bases). Germline values: CDR1 MNHNY, CDR2 SVGAGI (reference sequence). Trimming took off 8 bases at V and 6 bases at J, with 20 bases between the two ends. The CDR3 has 14 residues. The DNA for the CDR3 is TGTGCCAGCGGTCCTAGGGGTGGGATGCGCGAGCAGTACTTC. Translated: CASGPRGGMREQYF.

This clonotype came up a few times. This may arise from a read error, as a much more abundant clone is one base away. CDR3 DNA: TGCAGCGCCAAGTGGGACGGAGAGACCCAGTACTTC. Translated, it gives CSAKWDGETQYF. This rearrangement joins TRBV29-1 to TRBJ2-5; D is possibly TRBD1 or TRBD2 (5 bases each). This CDR3 has 12 amino acids. CDR1 is SQVTM, CDR2 ANQGSEA, per germline. V was clipped by 7 bases and J by 4 bases, with 13 bases between them. Full variable domain (outside the CDR3, taken from reference TRBV29-1 and TRBJ2-5): SAVISQKPSRDICQRGTSLTIQCQVDSQVTMMFWYRQQPGQSLTLIATANQGSEATYESGFVIDKFPISRPNLTFSTLTVSNMSPEDSSIYLCSAKWDGETQYFGPGTRLLVL.

The chain combines TRBV28 with TRBJ1-5; no clear D. The germline gives CDR1 MDHEN, CDR2 SYDVKM. CDR3 size: 13 residues. Trimming stripped 2 bases from V and 3 bases from J, with 5 bases between. DNA for the CDR3: TGTGCCAGCAGTTTAGTTACCAATCAGCCCCAGCATTTT. Translating gives CASSLVTNQPQHF. Using reference TRBV28 and TRBJ1-5 for the parts outside the CDR3, the full variable domain is DVKVTQSSRYLVKRTGEKVFLECVQDMDHENMFWYRQDPGLGLRLIYFSYDVKMKEKGDIPEGYSVSREKKERFSLILESASTNQTSMYLCASSLVTNQPQHFGDGTRLSIL.

This clonotype occurred a few times. The rearrangement uses TRBV27 and TRBJ2-7; a possible D gene is TRBD1 (6 bases). The V gene lost 3 bases and the J gene lost 0 bases, with 12 bases spanning the gap. Germline assignment: CDR1 MNHEY and CDR2 SMNVEV (reference sequence). The CDR3 runs 15 residues. DNA of the CDR3: TGTGCCAGCAGTTTTACCCCCAGGGGCTCCTACGAGCAGTACTTC. This codes for CASSFTPRGSYEQYF.

This chain connects TRBV28 to TRBJ2-7; 10 nucleotides agree with TRBD2. The length of the CDR3 is 13 residues. With 10 bases clipped from V and 2 bases from J, the junction kept 5 bases outside the gene matches. CDR1 is MDHEN and CDR2 is SYDVKM in the germline V gene. Here the CDR3 DNA reads TGTGCCATCCGGACTAGCGGCACCTACGAGCAGTACTTC. Its translation is CAIRTSGTYEQYF.

Many counts were recorded for this clonotype. The rearrangement links TRBV20-1 to TRBJ2-5; D uncertain. Trimming removed 0 bases at V and 6 bases at J, with 8 bases between. Per the germline V gene, CDR1 is DFQATT and CDR2 is SNEGSKA (reference sequence). This CDR3 is built from 12 residues. CDR3: CSARDSGKTQYF. The CDR3 region has the DNA TGCAGTGCTAGAGATAGTGGAAAGACCCAGTACTTC.

This clonotype was detected only once. A much larger clone lies one base from this, so it may be a read error. This chain joins TRBV6-2 or TRBV6-3 and TRBJ1-3; TRBD1 agrees at 8 bases. Trimming at V came to 10 bases and at J to 0 bases, leaving 8 bases not matched to a gene. Looked up from germline, CDR1 is MNHEY and CDR2 is SVGEGT. The CDR3 has 15 amino acids. DNA for the CDR3: TGTGCCACCGGGACAGGTCCTCTCTCTGGAAACACCATATATTTT. Encoded protein: CATGTGPLSGNTIYF.

The table lists this clonotype with many counts. The rearrangement links TRBV7-8 to TRBJ2-3, with 8 bases identical to TRBD2. This CDR3 is built from 18 residues. The germline V gene has CDR1 SGHVS and CDR2 FQNEAQ. With V trimmed by 2 bases and J by 1 base, 11 bases remained unmatched. The DNA for the CDR3 is TGTGCCAGCAGCTTAAACCGGGAGGGCCGGGTGGGCACAGATACGCAGTATTTT. This gives the protein CASSLNREGRVGTDTQYF. Drawing the rest from reference TRBV7-8 and TRBJ2-3, the complete variable domain is GAGVSQSPRYKVAKRGQDVALRCDPISGHVSLFWYQQALGQGPEFLTYFQNEAQLDKSGLPSDRFFAERPEGSVSTLKIQRTQQEDSAVYLCASSLNREGRVGTDTQYFGPGTRLTVL.

The chain links TRBV6-2 or TRBV6-3 to TRBJ2-3; 8 nucleotides line up with TRBD2. The length of the CDR3 is 15 residues. Germline lookup yields CDR1 MNHEY and CDR2 SVGEGT. V dropped 3 bases and J dropped 1; count of bases not matched to a gene: 3. The CDR3 is CASSYTSGGTDTQYF. CDR3 in DNA: TGTGCCAGCAGTTATACTAGCGGAGGCACAGATACGCAGTATTTT.